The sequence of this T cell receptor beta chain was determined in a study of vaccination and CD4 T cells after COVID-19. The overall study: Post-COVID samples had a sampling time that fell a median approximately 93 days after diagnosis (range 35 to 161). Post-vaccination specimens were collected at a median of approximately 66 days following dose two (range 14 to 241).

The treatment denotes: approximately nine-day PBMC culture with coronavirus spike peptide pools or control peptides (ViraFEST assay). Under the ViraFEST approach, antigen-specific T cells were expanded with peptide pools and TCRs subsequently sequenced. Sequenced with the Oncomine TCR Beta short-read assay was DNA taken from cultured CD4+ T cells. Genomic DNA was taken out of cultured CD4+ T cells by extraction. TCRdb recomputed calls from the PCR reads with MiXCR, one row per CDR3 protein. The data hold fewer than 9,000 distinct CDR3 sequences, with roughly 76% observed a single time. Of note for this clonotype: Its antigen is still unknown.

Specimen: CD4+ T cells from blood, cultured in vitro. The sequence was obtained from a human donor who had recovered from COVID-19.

In DNA form, the CDR3 reads TGTGCCAGCAGACCCGCACGAGGGTCTTATAATTCACCCCTCCACTTT. Protein sequence: CASRPARGSYNSPLHF. This chain connects TRBV7-2 to TRBJ1-6; D is undetermined. The CDR3 runs 16 residues. Germline CDR1 and CDR2: SGHTA and FQGNSA. Trimming shortened V by 6 bases and J by 4 bases, and 16 bases separated the two germline ends.